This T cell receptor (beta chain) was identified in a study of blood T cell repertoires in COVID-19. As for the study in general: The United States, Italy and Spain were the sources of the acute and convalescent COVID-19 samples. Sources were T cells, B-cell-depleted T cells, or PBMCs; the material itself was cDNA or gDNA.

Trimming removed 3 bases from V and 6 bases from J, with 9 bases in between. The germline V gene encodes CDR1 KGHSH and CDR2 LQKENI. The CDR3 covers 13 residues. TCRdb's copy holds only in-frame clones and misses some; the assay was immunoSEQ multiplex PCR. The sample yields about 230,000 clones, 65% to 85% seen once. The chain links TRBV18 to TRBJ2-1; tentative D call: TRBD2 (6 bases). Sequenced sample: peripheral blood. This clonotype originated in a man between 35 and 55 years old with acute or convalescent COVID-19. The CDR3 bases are TGTGCCAGCTCACCCGGGGGACGCAATGAGCAGTTCTTC. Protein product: CASSPGGRNEQFF.